The next 25 T cell receptor beta chains were all read from a single sample in a study of blood T cell repertoires in COVID-19. Assay used: immunoSEQ multiplex PCR; TCRdb lists only in-frame clones, some missing. The data show some 200,000 clones, with 75% to 90% seen just once and about 0.8% held by the top ten. Sequencing was carried out using PBMCs or T cells enriched from blood (not recorded which). These receptors all come from a woman between 18 and 29 years old who had recovered from COVID-19.

The J gene is TRBJ1-1, the V gene TRBV4-2; D is unclear. From germline, CDR1 is LGHNA and CDR2 YNFKEQ. The CDR3 has 14 residues. The V and J ends lost 4 bases and 1 base respectively, with 10 bases between them. The DNA of the CDR3 is TGTGCCAGCAGCCGAGATTCTAAGAACACTGAAGCTTTCTTT. Translating gives CASSRDSKNTEAFF.

The chain is built from TRBV4-1 and TRBJ2-5; 10 bases line up with TRBD2. V lost 3 bases and J lost 2; bases outside the gene matches: 6. The CDR3 is 16 residues long. CDR1 and CDR2 (germline): MGHRA, YSYEKL. The CDR3 region has the DNA TGCGCCAGCAGCCATTCACTAGCGGGAAGTCAAGAGACCCAGTACTTC. Translation: CASSHSLAGSQETQYF.

This clone was found a few times. J is TRBJ2-3 and V is TRBV6-5; TRBD2 agrees at 8 bases. Germline trimming cut 7 bases from V and 2 bases from J; bases unmatched to any gene: 5. The CDR3 totals 14 residues. Germline V gives CDR1 MNHEY, CDR2 SVGAGI. The CDR3 is CASKGLVDTDTQYF. The CDR3 DNA reads TGTGCCAGCAAGGGACTAGTCGACACAGATACGCAGTATTTT.

This rearrangement joins TRBV28 to TRBJ1-5, with TRBD1 identical over 7 bases. The V gene's germline CDR1 is MDHEN and CDR2 SYDVKM. This CDR3 has 17 amino acids. Losses at the gene ends were 6 bases for V and 7 bases for J; bases not matched to a gene: 18. The CDR3 region has the DNA TGTGCCAGCAGATTTGGCTTCCGACAGGGTCGGGCGCAGCCCCAGCATTTT. Amino acids: CASRFGFRQGRAQPQHF.

CDR3 sequence reads: CASSASKTSIGTDTQYF. Written as DNA, the CDR3 is TGTGCCAGCAGTGCGTCAAAGACTAGCATCGGTACAGATACGCAGTATTTT. This rearrangement joins TRBV28 to TRBJ2-3; TRBD2 aligns across 7 bases. CDR3 length: 17 amino acids. Germline V lookup: CDR1 MDHEN, CDR2 SYDVKM. The junction had 14 bases not matched to a gene; V was cut back by 5 bases and J by 3 bases.

The gene calls are TRBV25-1 and TRBJ1-4, with no clear D. This CDR3 contains 13 residues. V was trimmed by 4 bases and J by 4 bases, leaving 7 bases between them. Germline CDR1 is MGHDK and CDR2 is SYGVNS. The CDR3 loop reads CASSGLLNEKLFF. CDR3 nucleotide sequence: TGTGCCAGCAGTGGACTGCTTAATGAAAAACTGTTTTTT.

The chain couples TRBV7-9 to TRBJ2-5; D gene ambiguous. The CDR3 covers 14 residues. V was clipped by 3 bases and J by 2 bases, with 10 bases between them. Germline CDR1 and CDR2: SEHNR and FQNEAQ (reference sequence). CDR3 region: CASSFWALQETQYF. For the CDR3, the DNA is TGTGCCAGCAGCTTTTGGGCCCTACAAGAGACCCAGTACTTC.

J is TRBJ1-4 and V is TRBV5-4, with a possible D match to TRBD1 (5 bases). Germline V lookup: CDR1 SGHNT, CDR2 YYREEE (reference sequence). Trimming stripped 4 bases from V and 5 bases from J, with 12 bases between. The length of the CDR3 is 14 residues. The CDR3 nucleotides read TGTGCCAGCAGCCCCGACAGTTCCAATGAAAAACTGTTTTTT. It specifies CASSPDSSNEKLFF.

V and J are TRBV9 and TRBJ1-1, with D uncertain. Germline loops: CDR1 SGDLS, CDR2 YYNGEE. This CDR3 has 13 amino acids. V was pared by 4 bases and J by 6 bases, with 13 bases between. The CDR3 nucleotides read TGTGCCAGCAGCCCCCCAGATTTCCCTGAAGCTTTCTTT. Translation: CASSPPDFPEAFF.

This clone was seen just once. Written as DNA, the CDR3 is TGTGCCTGGAGGGGACAGAACTACAATGAGCAGTTCTTC. It yields the protein CAWRGQNYNEQFF. This chain connects TRBV30 to TRBJ2-1, with 7 bases fitting TRBD1. The CDR3 is made up of 13 amino acids. CDR1 and CDR2 (germline): GTSNPN, SVGIG (reference sequence). The V segment lost 3 bases and the J segment 3 bases; nucleotides outside the gene matches: 2.

This clone was seen a few times. The V and J genes are TRBV27 and TRBJ1-2; 9 positions match TRBD1. The V gene's germline CDR1 is MNHEY and CDR2 SMNVEV (reference sequence). The CDR3 spans 13 residues. The V and J ends lost 6 bases and 6 bases, in that order; junction bases with no gene match: 5. CDR3 sequence: CASRGQGRNGYTF. CDR3 sequence (DNA): TGTGCCAGCAGAGGACAGGGGAGGAATGGCTACACCTTC.

This chain connects TRBV5-5 to TRBJ1-4; 7 nucleotides line up with TRBD1. The CDR3 extends over 15 amino acids. Germline CDR1 and CDR2: SGHKS and YYEKEE (reference sequence). V was clipped by 5 bases and J by 5 bases; unmatched bases: 9. CDR3 sequence reads: CASSSPTGINEKLFF. The CDR3 DNA follows: TGTGCCAGCAGTTCCCCGACAGGGATCAATGAAAAACTGTTTTTT.

V is TRBV9 and J is TRBJ2-2; 10 bases map to TRBD1. The germline CDR1 and CDR2 sequences are SGDLS and YYNGEE. The CDR3 has 16 amino acids. With V trimmed by 1 base and J by 6 bases, 6 bases remained unmatched. CDR3 sequence: CASSVTGTGVSGELFF. CDR3 DNA: TGTGCCAGCAGCGTAACCGGGACAGGGGTATCCGGGGAGCTGTTTTTT.

The chain is built from TRBV21-1 and TRBJ2-3; the table assigns TRBD2, which was not confirmed against the DNA. TRBV21-1 is a documented pseudogene. The CDR3 covers 15 residues. CDR3 nucleotide sequence: TGTGCCAGCAGCACTAGCGGTCTTGGGGGAGATACGCAGTATTTT. The encoded protein is CASSTSGLGGDTQYF.

This rearrangement joins TRBV7-6 to TRBJ1-1; D possibly corresponds to TRBD1 (5 bases). The CDR3 is made up of 15 amino acids. In germline, CDR1 is SGHVS, CDR2 FNYEAQ. Trimming took 4 bases from V and 6 from J, leaving 18 bases between them. The CDR3 DNA is TGTGCCAGCAGCTCGTCCGCAGGGATTCGCGCTGAAGCTTTCTTT. Translation: CASSSSAGIRAEAFF.

The chain couples TRBV2 to TRBJ2-7; tentatively, D is TRBD1 (6 bases). Between the trimmed V and J ends, which lost 6 bases and 3 bases, there was a span of 15 bases. Germline V gene data show CDR1 as SNHLY and CDR2 as FYNNEI. The CDR3 is made up of 14 amino acids. The CDR3 sequence is CASREQDSFYEQYF. In DNA, the CDR3 is TGTGCCAGCAGGGAACAGGACAGCTTCTACGAGCAGTACTTC.

This chain joins TRBV7-8 and TRBJ2-1; 9 bases match TRBD2. The length of the CDR3 is 15 residues. The germline CDR1 and CDR2 sequences are SGHVS and FQNEAQ. The V gene end was trimmed by 5 bases and the J gene end by 1 base; junction bases not matched to a gene: 3. The CDR3 protein is CASSRLADSYNEQFF. CDR3 sequence (DNA): TGTGCCAGCAGCCGACTAGCGGATTCCTACAATGAGCAGTTCTTC.

This chain joins TRBV10-3 and TRBJ2-3; 11 bases are a match to TRBD1. Germline V gene sequence: CDR1 ENHRY, CDR2 SYGVKD. The junction had 3 bases not matched to a gene; V was cut back by 4 bases and J by 0 bases. This CDR3 is built from 16 residues. In nucleotides, the CDR3 is TGTGCCATCAGTGGGACAGGGGGCGTAAGCACAGATACGCAGTATTTT. Translation gives CAISGTGGVSTDTQYF.

This sequence joins TRBV28 and TRBJ1-6, with a weak D call TRBD1 (6 bases). Per the germline V gene, CDR1 is MDHEN and CDR2 is SYDVKM. The CDR3 sequence is 13 residues long. Trimming left V 6 bases short and J 7 bases short, with 10 bases between. The chain's CDR3 is CASRGAANSPLHF. CDR3 sequence (DNA): TGTGCCAGCAGGGGGGCCGCAAATTCACCCCTCCACTTT.

The rearrangement joins TRBV9 to TRBJ2-3; no definite D call. Trimming stripped 0 bases from V and 4 bases from J, with 9 bases between. The CDR3 contains 14 residues. Germline V gene data show CDR1 as SGDLS and CDR2 as YYNGEE. CDR3 nucleotide sequence: TGTGCCAGCAGCGTAGTGGGTCGGGCAGATACGCAGTATTTT. Amino acid sequence: CASSVVGRADTQYF.

The rearrangement joins TRBV7-9 to TRBJ2-2; TRBD2 aligns across 8 bases. The junction had 9 bases not matched to a gene; V was cut back by 5 bases and J by 4 bases. The CDR3 has 16 amino acids. Germline V lookup: CDR1 SEHNR, CDR2 FQNEAQ (reference sequence). The CDR3, as DNA: TGTGCCAGCAGCCGAGGAGCGGGAGACGGCACCGGGGAGCTGTTTTTT. Its protein product is CASSRGAGDGTGELFF.

This sequence joins TRBV7-2 and TRBJ1-1; unclear D gene. This CDR3 region has 13 residues. V was trimmed by 4 bases and J by 0 bases, leaving 6 bases between them. Germline V lookup: CDR1 SGHTA, CDR2 FQGNSA. CDR3 protein: CASSSGMNTEAFF. In DNA form, the CDR3 reads TGTGCCAGCAGCTCGGGGATGAACACTGAAGCTTTCTTT. Using reference TRBV7-2 and TRBJ1-1 for the parts outside the CDR3, the full variable domain is GAGVSQSPSNKVTEKGKDVELRCDPISGHTALYWYRQSLGQGLEFLIYFQGNSAPDKSGLPSDRFSAERTGGSVSTLTIQRTQQEDSAVYLCASSSGMNTEAFFGQGTRLTVV.

This sequence joins TRBV4-1 and TRBJ2-3; D may be TRBD2 (6 bases). This CDR3 is built from 19 residues. Per germline, CDR1 MGHRA and CDR2 YSYEKL. V dropped 0 bases and J dropped 1 base, with 20 bases sitting between them. CDR3 sequence: CASSQDLRFGGGGTDTQYF. CDR3 nucleotides: TGCGCCAGCAGCCAAGATCTCCGGTTCGGGGGTGGTGGCACAGATACGCAGTATTTT.

The gene calls are TRBV18 and TRBJ1-5, with D perhaps matching TRBD1 (6 bases). The V gene lost 2 bases and the J gene lost 7 bases, with 9 bases spanning the gap. Germline V lookup: CDR1 KGHSH, CDR2 LQKENI. CDR3 length: 13 residues. In DNA form, the CDR3 reads TGTGCCAGCTCACCAGCAGGGGAACAGCCCCAGCATTTT. Translating gives CASSPAGEQPQHF.

V usage is TRBV10-3 and J usage is TRBJ2-4; D is perhaps TRBD2 (8 bases). Trimming left V 2 bases short and J 0 bases short, with 14 bases between. The CDR3 sequence is 17 residues long. Germline V gives CDR1 ENHRY, CDR2 SYGVKD. This CDR3 is CAISEGQAGGAKNIQYF. In DNA, the CDR3 is TGTGCCATCAGTGAGGGACAGGCGGGGGGAGCCAAAAACATTCAGTACTTC.